The clone carrying this T cell receptor beta chain has at least ten counts. V lost 1 base to trimming and J lost 4 bases, with 14 bases between them. Germline V lookup: CDR1 SGHVS, CDR2 FQNEAQ. CDR3 length: 15 amino acids. This specimen comes from a study of T cell repertoires in cytomegalovirus infection. TCRdb called the reads again in MiXCR, with one record for every CDR3 protein. The top ten clones hold roughly 2.9% of a sample with roughly 760,000 distinct CDR3 sequences, about 40% of them seen once. This rearrangement joins TRBV7-8 to TRBJ2-7, with D tentatively TRBD1 (5 bases). The source of this sequence is a human donor in good health (CMV status not recorded). Some clones in this sample may be carry-over from other donors' samples. Sample: PBMCs. CDR3 in DNA: TGTGCCAGCAGCTTAGTATCGGGCGCAGGGTACGAGCAGTACTTC. This gives the protein CASSLVSGAGYEQYF.